The rows below give T cell receptor beta chains drawn from one sample of a study of T cells expressing NK-cell markers. For each CDR3 protein, TCRdb gives one entry from its re-call of the 5' RACE reads, without DNA. The sample's table shows more than 400,000 distinct CDR3 sequences. The material sequenced was blood T cells: a sorted CD56 or NKG2C T cell subset, CD4+ or CD8+ T cells, or bulk PBMC T cells (not recorded which). The receptors were gathered from a woman aged 18 to 75 in good health. Each CDR3 is given with its conserved first and last residue.

TRBJ2-5,TRBV7-9,CASRTTGTKETQYF
TRBJ1-6,TRBV10-3,CAISGQGENSPLHF
TRBJ2-4,TRBV20-1,CSARVQGPELAKNIQYF
TRBJ2-1,TRBV11-2,CASSFGPELLNEQFF
TRBJ2-2,TRBV21-1,CASSPRLAAFHTGELFF
TRBJ1-1,TRBV29-1,CSVGRNTEAFF
TRBJ2-5,TRBV20-1,CSANRDSQETQYF
TRBJ2-3,TRBV5-1,CASSAGTGGWSDTQYF
TRBJ1-1,TRBV6-1,CASSIHRDTEAFF
TRBJ2-1,TRBV29-1,CSQGLAGEGEQFF
TRBJ1-1,TRBV13,CASSLGPLRDTEAFF
TRBJ2-7,TRBV2,CASKRTGEGEQYF
TRBJ2-2,TRBV7-8,CASSFDRGPGELFF
TRBJ1-6,TRBV7-2,CASSLLGQGYSPLHF
TRBJ2-5,TRBV9,CASSVADGTQYF
TRBJ1-2,TRBV7-2,CASSKRRGGSESNYGYTF
TRBJ1-2,TRBV12-3/TRBV12-4,CASSLGGLYYGYTF
TRBJ2-1,TRBV7-2,CAAAGQSGYNEQFF
TRBJ2-5,TRBV7-2,CASSLVSSGGKETQYF
TRBJ2-3,TRBV9,CASSVGGRITDTQYF
TRBJ2-4,TRBV3-1,CASSPSAAAKNIQYF
TRBJ2-2,TRBV12-3/TRBV12-4,CASSAFGGTGELFF
TRBJ2-1,TRBV12-3/TRBV12-4,CASSSFRVAGGNEQFF
TRBJ1-5,TRBV6-1,CASGGGSSNQPQHF
TRBJ2-7,TRBV29-1,CSVTDRGSYEQYF
TRBJ2-1,TRBV7-2,CASSPVPGGREQFF
TRBJ2-7,TRBV20-1,CSAGGLALSYEQYF
TRBJ2-6,TRBV5-1,CASIDGGTGRLGANVLTF
TRBJ1-5,TRBV6-1,CASSAAGVGQPQHF
TRBJ1-2,TRBV29-1,CSVRGGRHGYTF
TRBJ2-7,TRBV20-1,CSAPKLGARDYYEQYF
TRBJ2-1,TRBV18,CASSPPRASGRDTDNEQFF
TRBJ1-5,TRBV19,CASSTQGGVQPQHF
TRBJ2-1,TRBV29-1,CSVELAGPGSSYNEQFF
TRBJ2-7,TRBV20-1,CRASTASTYEQYF
TRBJ2-7,TRBV12-3/TRBV12-4,CASNTGGWYEQYF
TRBJ2-1,TRBV7-2,CASSQDSGGGNEQFF
TRBJ2-1,TRBV20-1,CSAETQDASSYNEQFF
TRBJ1-4,TRBV4-3,CASSQDVQPEKLFF
TRBJ1-4,TRBV29-1,CSVSTLGYEKLFF
TRBJ2-3,TRBV7-9,CASRPWTGPSTDTQYF
TRBJ2-3,TRBV5-1,CASSPLAGGSTDTQYF
TRBJ2-5,TRBV29-1,CSLEDRGETQYF
TRBJ1-1,TRBV3-1,CASSNTGQGTAEAFF
TRBJ2-5,TRBV11-2,CASSFLREDGETQYF
TRBJ2-3,TRBV4-3,CASSQEGSGKPDTQYF
TRBJ2-1,TRBV30,CAWSVAGSNEQFF
TRBJ1-6,TRBV20-1,CSARGGSESPLHF
TRBJ2-1,TRBV29-1,CSVEAGGRGNEQFF
TRBJ2-2,TRBV29-1,CSAGQGPTTGELFF
TRBJ2-7,TRBV20-1,CSAGGPTLTGSRISYEQYF
TRBJ1-1,TRBV7-2,CASSSRGQMNTEAFF
TRBJ2-1,TRBV23-1,CASSQGGRDYNEQFF
TRBJ2-3,TRBV12-3/TRBV12-4,CASSSTSGSTDTQYF
TRBJ2-3,TRBV7-3,CASRVLGSTDTQYF
TRBJ2-1,TRBV7-2,CASSSTGIGQFF
TRBJ2-3,TRBV6-1,CASSEASGGFSDTQYF